The 14 T cell receptor beta chains presented below share a single source sample, sequenced in a study of control samples from healthy donors and cancer patients (dated by TCRdb to 2018 to 2020). Receptor amplification or capture employed the immunoSEQ multiplex PCR assay. TCRdb stores this immuneACCESS table with in-frame sequences only. Part of the clones is absent; in the studies checked, under half of the shortfall reflects unresolved V genes, and no reason is known for the rest. Counted in this sample were roughly 190,000 clones; roughly nine tenths of them appeared once. The ten largest clones take up 1.5% to 2% of the sample. The sample taken for sequencing was blood. The receptors were gathered from a young man in good health.

CDR3 bases: TGCGCCAGCAGCTTGGTGGGACAAACCTACGAGCAGTACTTC. Protein product: CASSLVGQTYEQYF. The V and J genes are TRBV5-1 and TRBJ2-7; D is possibly TRBD1 (6 bases). Trimming removed 0 bases from V and 2 bases from J, with 9 bases in between. There are 14 residues in the CDR3. CDR1 is SGHRS and CDR2 is YFSETQ in the germline V gene.

This clone was detected only once. The V and J genes are TRBV5-1 and TRBJ2-3, with 9 bases lining up with TRBD1. V gave up 2 bases and J gave up 4 bases; unmatched junction bases: 8. The CDR3 is 16 amino acids. Germline values: CDR1 SGHRS, CDR2 YFSETQ. The CDR3 bases are TGCGCCAGCAGCTTTGACAGGGGGGGTTTGGCAGATACGCAGTATTTT. The encoded protein is CASSFDRGGLADTQYF.

This chain uses TRBV21-1 with TRBJ1-5; the table assigns TRBD1, which was not confirmed against the DNA. TRBV21-1 is flagged as a pseudogene. This CDR3 spans 18 amino acids. The CDR3 protein is CASSFRDREILSNQPQHF. The CDR3 DNA is TGTGCCAGCAGCTTCCGGGACAGGGAGATTCTAAGCAATCAGCCCCAGCATTTT.

This chain uses TRBV19 with TRBJ2-3, with TRBD1 identical over 8 bases. Per the germline V gene, CDR1 is LNHDA and CDR2 is SQIVND (reference sequence). The CDR3 sequence is 12 residues long. The V gene end was trimmed by 5 bases and the J gene end by 12 bases; junction bases not matched to a gene: 7. The CDR3 spells CASSLGQGGQYF. The DNA for the CDR3 is TGTGCCAGTAGTCTCGGACAGGGAGGTCAGTATTTT. The variable domain in full, with the rest retrieved from reference TRBV19 and TRBJ2-3, is DGGITQSPKYLFRKEGQNVTLSCEQNLNHDAMYWYRQDPGQGLRLIYYSQIVNDFQKGDIAEGYSVSREKKESFPLTVTSAQKNPTAFYLCASSLGQGGQYFGPGTRLTVL.

The DNA for the CDR3 is TGTGCCAGCAGCGGGACAAACAGAAACACCGGGGAGCTGTTTTTT. It specifies CASSGTNRNTGELFF. The chain carries TRBV7-8 and TRBJ2-2, with D possibly TRBD1 on 6 matching bases. Germline V gives CDR1 SGHVS, CDR2 FQNEAQ. Trimming pared 5 bases from V and 2 bases from J, leaving 12 bases between. The CDR3 contains 15 residues.

The rearrangement joins TRBV2 to TRBJ1-1; D gene uncertain. Per the germline V gene, CDR1 is SNHLY and CDR2 is FYNNEI. The V end was cut by 5 bases, the J end by 5 bases, with 18 bases between. This CDR3 has 15 residues. The CDR3 is CASSLSLAGMTEAFF. CDR3 nucleotide sequence: TGTGCCAGCAGTCTTAGTTTGGCGGGGATGACTGAAGCTTTCTTT.

In this sample, this clone turned up a few times. This chain connects TRBV5-1 to TRBJ1-1; the D gene is possibly TRBD1 (5 bases). V gave up 2 bases and J gave up 1 base, with 18 bases separating them. This CDR3 has 17 amino acids. CDR1 and CDR2 from the germline V gene are SGHRS and YFSETQ. CDR3 region: CASSFGVGNRPNTEAFF. CDR3 DNA sequence: TGCGCCAGCAGCTTTGGGGTGGGGAACAGGCCGAACACTGAAGCTTTCTTT.

The chain has TRBV6-5 and TRBJ1-4; D remains unclear. V lost 6 bases and J 8 bases, leaving 7 bases between the germline ends. Germline V gene data show CDR1 as MNHEY and CDR2 as SVGAGI. The length of the CDR3 is 11 residues. In nucleotides, the CDR3 is TGTGCCAGCAGGGTAGAAGAAAAACTGTTTTTT. Protein product: CASRVEEKLFF.

V gene TRBV7-9 combines with J gene TRBJ2-7; no clear D gene. The V and J ends lost 5 bases and 0 bases respectively, with 14 bases between them. This CDR3 has 15 residues. Germline lookup yields CDR1 SEHNR and CDR2 FQNEAQ (reference sequence). The CDR3 loop reads CASSPRSVSSYEQYF. CDR3 in DNA: TGTGCCAGCAGCCCAAGATCCGTAAGCTCCTACGAGCAGTACTTC.

The chain links TRBV12-5 to TRBJ1-1; a possible D gene is TRBD1 (5 bases). CDR1 LGHNT and CDR2 FRNRAP come from the germline V gene. Trimming stripped 1 base from V and 3 bases from J, with 15 bases between. The CDR3 has 16 amino acids. The CDR3 DNA reads as TGTGCTAGTGGTTTGGGTTCGGGCAGGGTGGACACTGAAGCTTTCTTT. Encoded protein: CASGLGSGRVDTEAFF.

This chain joins TRBV7-8 and TRBJ2-7; tentatively, D is TRBD1 (7 bases). Germline CDR1 and CDR2: SGHVS and FQNEAQ. Trimming cost V 6 bases and J 6 bases, with 15 bases left between them. The CDR3 is 13 amino acids. CDR3 protein: CASSQGGTGEQYF. The DNA of the CDR3 is TGTGCCAGCAGTCAGGGGGGCACTGGCGAGCAGTACTTC. Full variable domain (outside the CDR3, taken from reference TRBV7-8 and TRBJ2-7): GAGVSQSPRYKVAKRGQDVALRCDPISGHVSLFWYQQALGQGPEFLTYFQNEAQLDKSGLPSDRFFAERPEGSVSTLKIQRTQQEDSAVYLCASSQGGTGEQYFGPGTRLTVT.

The chain employs TRBV13 and TRBJ2-3, with 9 bases aligning to TRBD2. After removal of 7 bases from V and 4 bases from J, the junction contained 6 bases not matched to a gene. Germline V lookup: CDR1 PRHDT, CDR2 FYEKMQ (reference sequence). The CDR3 extends over 14 amino acids. CDR3 bases: TGTGCCAGCAAAGCGGGGGGCCACGCAGATACGCAGTATTTT. It specifies CASKAGGHADTQYF.

The chain combines TRBV6-5 with TRBJ1-1; D remains unclear. Germline loops: CDR1 MNHEY, CDR2 SVGAGI. The CDR3 is 13 residues long. Trimming pared 6 bases from V and 0 bases from J, leaving 8 bases between. The CDR3 is CASRDGLNTEAFF. The CDR3 DNA reads TGTGCCAGCAGGGACGGATTGAACACTGAAGCTTTCTTT.

The CDR3 region has the DNA TGTGCCAGCAGTGTGGAAACTCTGGGACAGGGGAAGAACTCACCCCTCCACTTT. It specifies CASSVETLGQGKNSPLHF. The chain combines TRBV6-1 with TRBJ1-6; the match to TRBD1 covers 10 bases. Germline assignment: CDR1 MNHNS and CDR2 SASEGT. The CDR3 extends over 18 amino acids. The V segment lost 4 bases and the J segment 10 bases; nucleotides outside the gene matches: 16.